Described below is a single T cell receptor beta chain sequence and its context. The data were obtained in a study of cytomegalovirus exposure and HLA in healthy donors. The PCR contained 60 Vbeta and 13 Jbeta primers. Clones were sequenced by immunoSEQ multiplex PCR, and TCRdb holds only the in-frame ones, with some missing. This sample has under 200,000 clones, with around 82% found just once. This CDR3 spans 20 amino acids. Germline-derived CDR1 and CDR2 are MNHNS and SASEGT. V lost 2 bases, J lost 3 bases, and 11 bases stayed unmatched. Sequenced input: PBMCs. The chain recombines TRBV6-1 with TRBJ2-6; 12 bases match TRBD1. The TCR comes from a man in his forties in good health and CMV-seropositive. CDR3: CASSERGPGTGGYGANVLTF. The CDR3 DNA reads as TGTGCCAGCAGTGAAAGGGGCCCCGGGACAGGGGGCTATGGGGCCAACGTCCTGACTTTC.